Below, 18 T cell receptor beta chains from the same sample are listed, as sequenced in a study of blood T cell repertoires in COVID-19. TCRdb's table, derived via immunoSEQ multiplex PCR, lists solely in-frame clones and lacks some. The profile shows about 95,000 clones, 81% of them singletons. What was sequenced was peripheral blood. The receptors stem from a man older than 75 with active or convalescent COVID-19.

The chain links TRBV7-8 to TRBJ2-7, with D unresolved. The V end was cut by 1 base, the J end by 4 bases, with 5 bases between. This CDR3 has 12 residues. The V gene's germline CDR1 is SGHVS and CDR2 FQNEAQ. The CDR3 sequence is CASSLGTYEQYF. Here the CDR3 DNA reads TGTGCCAGCAGCTTAGGAACTTACGAGCAGTACTTC.

CDR3 residues: CASTQRGLDRETQYF. The CDR3, as DNA: TGTGCCAGCACCCAACGGGGACTAGATAGGGAGACCCAGTACTTC. V is TRBV27 and J is TRBJ2-5, with TRBD2 matching over 8 bases. CDR3 length: 15 amino acids. V dropped 7 bases and J dropped 5; count of bases not matched to a gene: 12. Germline values: CDR1 MNHEY, CDR2 SMNVEV (reference sequence).

The V call is TRBV6-5, the J call TRBJ2-3; weak D call: TRBD2 (6 bases). The V gene lost 6 bases and the J gene lost 2 bases, with 9 bases spanning the gap. The CDR3 is made up of 13 amino acids. Germline CDR1 MNHEY, CDR2 SVGAGI. As DNA, the CDR3 is TGTGCCAGCAGCGGGGGTCACACAGATACGCAGTATTTT. Encoded protein: CASSGGHTDTQYF.

The chain has TRBV3-1 (or the pseudogene TRBV3-2) and TRBJ2-6; 12 bases line up with TRBD1. Per germline, CDR1 LGHDT and CDR2 YNNKEL (reference sequence). The CDR3 totals 16 residues. V lost 8 bases and J lost 2; bases outside the gene matches: 4. For the CDR3, the DNA is TGTGCCAGCGGGACAGGGGGCAGCCCTGGGGCCAACGTCCTGACTTTC. The encoded protein is CASGTGGSPGANVLTF.

The table lists this clone with a few counts. V is TRBV20-1 and J is TRBJ2-2; the D gene is possibly TRBD2 (5 bases). This CDR3 has 14 amino acids. Germline V gene data show CDR1 as DFQATT and CDR2 as SNEGSKA (reference sequence). Trimming stripped 3 bases from V and 2 bases from J, with 10 bases between. CDR3 nucleotides: TGCAGTGCTAGTGAGGGCCCTAACACCGGGGAGCTGTTTTTT. It specifies CSASEGPNTGELFF.

This sequence joins TRBV10-2 and TRBJ2-2; TRBD1 matches at 7 bases. CDR1 is WSHSY and CDR2 is SAAADI in the germline V gene. The ends lost 10 bases at V and 9 bases at J; junction bases unmatched: 14. The CDR3 is 14 amino acids. The DNA of the CDR3 is TGCGCCACAAGGGCAGGGGGTTGGTTGCGGGAGCTGTTTTTT. Protein sequence: CATRAGGWLRELFF.

The rearrangement uses TRBV19 and TRBJ2-2; 10 bases map to TRBD1. Germline CDR1 is LNHDA and CDR2 is SQIVND (reference sequence). Trimming at V came to 4 bases and at J to 6 bases, leaving 5 bases not matched to a gene. The CDR3 loop spans 15 amino acids. The CDR3 DNA sequence: TGTGCCAGTAGTAAGGGGACAGGGGTGGCCGGGGAGCTGTTTTTT. Amino acids: CASSKGTGVAGELFF.

The chain employs TRBV9 and TRBJ2-7; 8 nucleotides line up with TRBD2. Unmatched junction bases numbered 8, after V lost 4 bases and J lost 2 bases. Germline lookup yields CDR1 SGDLS and CDR2 YYNGEE. The CDR3 has 15 residues. CDR3 in amino acids: CASSPQSGGAYEQYF. DNA for the CDR3: TGTGCCAGCAGCCCCCAAAGCGGGGGCGCCTACGAGCAGTACTTC.

CDR3 DNA sequence: TGTGCCAGCAGCTTAGCGGCAGGGGGTAGGGGTGAGCAGTTCTTC. Protein product: CASSLAAGGRGEQFF. J is TRBJ2-1 and V is TRBV11-2; 7 bases fit TRBD1. The CDR3 is made up of 15 amino acids. Per germline, CDR1 SGHAT and CDR2 FQNNGV. Germline trimming cut 1 base from V and 9 bases from J; bases unmatched to any gene: 9.

This clone was recorded a few times. The chain joins TRBV28 to TRBJ2-2, with D tentatively TRBD1 (8 bases). The germline V gene has CDR1 MDHEN and CDR2 SYDVKM. CDR3 size: 14 residues. V lost 5 bases to trimming and J lost 5 bases, with 12 bases between them. In nucleotides, the CDR3 is TGTGCCAGCAGTCACAGGGGGGGGACCGGGGAGCTGTTTTTT. Its protein product is CASSHRGGTGELFF.

In its sample, this clone was seen a few times. The gene calls are TRBV28 and TRBJ2-7; 8 positions match TRBD1. The CDR3 contains 14 residues. Trimming at V came to 6 bases and at J to 1 base, leaving 5 bases not matched to a gene. Germline V gene data show CDR1 as MDHEN and CDR2 as SYDVKM. The CDR3 loop reads CASRDRVSSYEQYF. The CDR3 nucleotides read TGTGCCAGCAGGGACAGGGTGTCGTCCTACGAGCAGTACTTC.

The chain recombines TRBV19 with TRBJ2-3, with 15 bases matching TRBD2. The CDR3 is 19 amino acids. CDR1 LNHDA and CDR2 SQIVND come from the germline V gene (reference sequence). Losses at the gene ends were 4 bases for V and 3 bases for J; bases not matched to a gene: 11. In nucleotides, the CDR3 is TGTGCCAGTAGTAGGACTAGCGGGGGGGTGGACCGGTGGACAGATACGCAGTATTTT. Translating gives CASSRTSGGVDRWTDTQYF.

The V call is TRBV7-9, the J call TRBJ1-4; no clear D gene. Trimming took 8 bases from V and 8 from J, leaving 18 bases between them. Germline assignment: CDR1 SEHNR and CDR2 FQNEAQ (reference sequence). The CDR3 contains 14 residues. In DNA, the CDR3 is TGTGCCAGCGCCCCCCCGGGAGAAAGGGAAAAACTGTTTTTT. Its protein is CASAPPGEREKLFF.

V and J are TRBV19 and TRBJ1-5; D unresolved. The germline V gene encodes CDR1 LNHDA and CDR2 SQIVND (reference sequence). The CDR3 contains 14 residues. V gave up 0 bases and J gave up 5 bases, with 8 bases separating them. The CDR3 DNA reads TGTGCCAGTAGTATAGATTACCGCGATCAGCCCCAGCATTTT. Its translation: CASSIDYRDQPQHF.

This clone is medium-sized (0.01 to 0.1%) in the sample. The chain couples TRBV15 to TRBJ2-2; 9 bases align to TRBD1. Germline V lookup: CDR1 LNHNV, CDR2 YYDKDF (reference sequence). The CDR3 loop spans 16 amino acids. V shed 1 base, J shed 5 bases, and the junction held 5 bases outside the gene matches. The CDR3 reads CATSRGDRVETGELFF. Here the CDR3 DNA reads TGTGCCACCAGCAGAGGGGACAGGGTAGAAACCGGGGAGCTGTTTTTT.

J is TRBJ1-1 and V is TRBV18, with D possibly TRBD1 on 5 matching bases. Deletions cut 6 bases from V and 0 bases from J, with 20 bases between. From germline, CDR1 is KGHSH and CDR2 LQKENI. The CDR3 is 17 amino acids. CDR3 bases: TGTGCCAGCTCGCCCACCGTCAGGGTGGAGATGAACACTGAAGCTTTCTTT. Its translation: CASSPTVRVEMNTEAFF. Full variable domain (outside the CDR3, taken from reference TRBV18 and TRBJ1-1): NAGVMQNPRHLVRRRGQEARLRCSPMKGHSHVYWYRQLPEEGLKFMVYLQKENIIDESGMPKERFSAEFPKEGPSILRIQQVVRGDSAAYFCASSPTVRVEMNTEAFFGQGTRLTVV.

This chain connects TRBV7-8 to TRBJ2-1; TRBD2 matches at 9 bases. From germline, CDR1 is SGHVS and CDR2 FQNEAQ. The CDR3 is 15 amino acids. J lost 9 bases, V lost 3 bases, and 9 bases had no gene match. The CDR3: CASSFYYRRGGEQFF. In DNA form, the CDR3 reads TGTGCCAGCAGCTTTTATTACCGGCGGGGGGGTGAGCAGTTCTTC.

The chain has TRBV7-8 and TRBJ1-3, with TRBD1 matching 8 bases. From germline, CDR1 is SGHVS and CDR2 FQNEAQ. V lost 0 bases, J lost 3 bases, and 10 bases stayed unmatched. This CDR3 comprises 18 residues. The CDR3 nucleotides are TGTGCCAGCAGCTTAGCGGGCAGGGGGCGGTTAATTGGAAACACCATATATTTT. Protein: CASSLAGRGRLIGNTIYF. Full variable domain (rest looked up from reference TRBV7-8 and TRBJ1-3): GAGVSQSPRYKVAKRGQDVALRCDPISGHVSLFWYQQALGQGPEFLTYFQNEAQLDKSGLPSDRFFAERPEGSVSTLKIQRTQQEDSAVYLCASSLAGRGRLIGNTIYFGEGSWLTVV.